These 21 T cell receptor beta chains originate from one sample sequenced in a study of T-cell memory formation after mild COVID-19. TCRdb ran MiXCR on the 5' RACE reads and lists one entry per CDR3 protein. Among 200,000 to 250,000 distinct CDR3 sequences, approximately 9% were seen once, and the ten largest hold around 20%. Sequencing was carried out using PBMCs or a T cell subset sorted from them (not recorded which). These receptors came from a man aged 18-30 years who had mild COVID-19 (a few samples of this study predate the infection). Cell type and time point are not known.

This sequence joins TRBV7-9 and TRBJ2-2; 8 nucleotides line up with TRBD1. The CDR3 covers 16 residues. Germline V CDR1 and CDR2: SEHNR, FQNEAQ (reference sequence). V lost 5 bases, J lost 3 bases, and 8 bases stayed unmatched. As DNA, the CDR3 is TGTGCCAGCAGCATTCCAGGGGGCGGTGACACCGGGGAGCTGTTTTTT. It yields the protein CASSIPGGGDTGELFF. Together with reference TRBV7-9 and TRBJ2-2, the CDR3 gives the full variable domain: DTGVSQNPRHKITKRGQNVTFRCDPISEHNRLYWYRQTLGQGPEFLTYFQNEAQLEKSRLLSDRFSAERPKGSFSTLEIQRTEQGDSAMYLCASSIPGGGDTGELFFGEGSRLTVL.

The chain carries TRBV4-2 and TRBJ1-3, with D unclear. CDR1 is LGHNA and CDR2 is YNFKEQ in the germline V gene. This CDR3 is built from 14 residues. V was pared by 5 bases and J by 0 bases, with 8 bases between. The CDR3 sequence: CASSARYSGNTIYF. Written as DNA, the CDR3 is TGTGCCAGCAGCGCTAGGTACTCTGGAAACACCATATATTTT.

This CDR3 reads CASSLAITDTQYF. The CDR3 nucleotides are TGTGCCAGCAGCTTAGCCATCACAGATACGCAGTATTTT. The chain has TRBV7-9 and TRBJ2-3; D is unresolved. CDR1 and CDR2 (germline): SEHNR, FQNEAQ (reference sequence). V was trimmed by 0 bases and J by 2 bases, leaving 3 bases between them. The CDR3 is made up of 13 amino acids.

This clonotype was recorded a few times. J is TRBJ2-5 and V is TRBV7-6, with D hard to call. The germline V gene has CDR1 SGHVS and CDR2 FNYEAQ. CDR3 length equals 14 residues. V lost 2 bases to trimming and J lost 2 bases, with 9 bases between them. CDR3 bases: TGTGCCAGCAGCTTACTCTCCCTGCAAGAGACCCAGTACTTC. Protein product: CASSLLSLQETQYF.

This clonotype came up many times. The V call is TRBV5-4, the J call TRBJ2-1, with TRBD1 matching 7 bases. Germline V CDR1 and CDR2: SGHNT, YYREEE (reference sequence). This CDR3 comprises 14 residues. Germline trimming cut 4 bases from V and 4 bases from J; bases unmatched to any gene: 5. CDR3 in amino acids: CASSQGQEYNEQFF. DNA for the CDR3: TGTGCCAGCAGCCAAGGACAGGAGTACAATGAGCAGTTCTTC.

The rearrangement links TRBV7-2 to TRBJ2-6; D remains ambiguous. The CDR3 is made up of 13 amino acids. From germline, CDR1 is SGHTA and CDR2 FQGNSA. Trimming cost V 8 bases and J 4 bases, with 9 bases left between them. The CDR3 nucleotides read TGTGCCAGCTGCCCAGTCGGGGCCAACGTCCTGACTTTC. It codes for CASCPVGANVLTF.

This clonotype was seen repeatedly, ten times or more. V and J are TRBV29-1 and TRBJ2-2; TRBD2 matches 8 bases. Germline CDR1 and CDR2: SQVTM and ANQGSEA. The ends lost 8 bases at V and 5 bases at J; junction bases unmatched: 13. The CDR3 has 15 amino acids. The CDR3: CSYRHALAGTGELFF. The CDR3 DNA sequence: TGCAGCTATCGACACGCCCTAGCGGGTACCGGGGAGCTGTTTTTT.

There are a few counts of this clonotype. J is TRBJ2-1 and V is TRBV4-3, with 9 bases aligning to TRBD2. Trimming at V came to 2 bases and at J to 0 bases, leaving 8 bases not matched to a gene. Looked up from germline, CDR1 is LGHNA and CDR2 is YSLEER. The CDR3 has 18 amino acids. This CDR3 reads CASSQLAGTVGSYNEQFF. CDR3 nucleotides: TGCGCCAGCAGCCAACTAGCGGGGACCGTAGGCTCCTACAATGAGCAGTTCTTC.

This chain uses TRBV5-1 with TRBJ1-1; D is uncertain. Per germline, CDR1 SGHRS and CDR2 YFSETQ. V was clipped by 4 bases and J by 1 base, with 14 bases between them. The CDR3 covers 15 residues. The CDR3 here is CASSPAVLGNTEAFF. The CDR3, as DNA: TGCGCCAGCAGCCCAGCCGTTCTGGGGAACACTGAAGCTTTCTTT. The complete variable domain, with remaining parts taken from reference TRBV5-1 and TRBJ1-1, reads KAGVTQTPRYLIKTRGQQVTLSCSPISGHRSVSWYQQTPGQGLQFLFEYFSETQRNKGNFPGRFSGRQFSNSRSEMNVSTLELGDSALYLCASSPAVLGNTEAFFGQGTRLTVV.

This clonotype was observed a few times. The CDR3 is CASSDTSTRQKTQYF. The CDR3 DNA reads as TGTGCCAGCAGCGATACTAGCACCCGCCAGAAGACCCAGTACTTC. The chain combines TRBV9 with TRBJ2-5; tentatively, D is TRBD2 (6 bases). Per germline, CDR1 SGDLS and CDR2 YYNGEE. The CDR3 totals 15 residues. The V and J ends lost 3 bases and 6 bases respectively, with 18 bases between them.

The chain combines TRBV12-3 or TRBV12-4 with TRBJ2-3; D unclear. The CDR3 extends over 19 amino acids. Trimming removed 3 bases from V and 0 bases from J, with 22 bases in between. The CDR3, as DNA: TGTGCCAGCAGTTTTCCTGCGGAGACTCCTGGACGGAGCACAGATACGCAGTATTTT. Protein: CASSFPAETPGRSTDTQYF.

This chain links TRBV7-6 with TRBJ2-1, with D unclear. Germline V CDR1 and CDR2: SGHVS, FNYEAQ. V was clipped by 1 base and J by 9 bases, with 7 bases between them. The CDR3 sequence is 12 residues long. CDR3 protein: CASSLGPFEQFF. The CDR3 DNA is TGTGCCAGCAGCTTAGGGCCCTTTGAGCAGTTCTTC.

This clonotype was seen repeatedly, ten times or more. This chain joins TRBV7-3 and TRBJ1-1, with 8 bases matching TRBD1. J gave up 9 bases and V 5 bases, and 8 bases lay outside the gene matches. Germline V gene sequence: CDR1 SGHTA, CDR2 FQGTGA. The CDR3 is made up of 13 amino acids. The CDR3 nucleotides are TGTGCCAGCAGCCTAGGGACAGGCGGAAAAGCTTTCTTT. Protein: CASSLGTGGKAFF.

There are a few counts of this clonotype. CDR3 nucleotides: TGTGCCAGCAGTTCGGACAGGGGCTCAACTAATGAAAAACTGTTTTTT. Protein sequence: CASSSDRGSTNEKLFF. This sequence joins TRBV27 and TRBJ1-4; 9 positions match TRBD1. The junction had 3 bases not matched to a gene; V was cut back by 4 bases and J by 0 bases. Per the germline V gene, CDR1 is MNHEY and CDR2 is SMNVEV (reference sequence). CDR3 length: 16 residues.

The sample holds a few counts of this clonotype. The chain links TRBV6-2 or TRBV6-3 to TRBJ2-7, with D possibly being TRBD1 (6 bases). The V and J ends lost 3 bases and 10 bases respectively, with 10 bases between them. The CDR3 consists of 11 residues. Germline V gives CDR1 MNHEY, CDR2 SVGEGT. For the CDR3, the DNA is TGTGCCAGCAGTTATAGGGGGTTCCAGTACGTC. Protein product: CASSYRGFQYV.

This clonotype has at least ten counts. V and J are TRBV7-9 and TRBJ2-1; TRBD2 matches 9 bases. This CDR3 has 16 residues. The germline gives CDR1 SEHNR, CDR2 FQNEAQ (reference sequence). The V segment lost 5 bases and the J segment 7 bases; nucleotides outside the gene matches: 12. CDR3 region: CASSPPASGEVNEQFF. The CDR3 coding sequence is TGTGCCAGCAGCCCCCCCGCTAGCGGGGAAGTTAATGAGCAGTTCTTC.

This clonotype was counted between two and nine times. V and J are TRBV6-6 and TRBJ2-7; tentatively, D is TRBD1 (6 bases). Trimming left V 7 bases short and J 9 bases short, with 19 bases between. The CDR3 length is 13 residues. Germline V lookup: CDR1 MNHNY, CDR2 SVGAGI (reference sequence). This CDR3 is CASISNTGSRQYV. The DNA for the CDR3 is TGTGCCAGCATTTCGAATACAGGGTCGCGGCAGTACGTC.

J is TRBJ1-2 and V is TRBV4-3; D gene unclear. Germline V lookup: CDR1 LGHNA, CDR2 YSLEER. Trimming removed 2 bases from V and 0 bases from J, with 13 bases in between. CDR3 length: 16 residues. CDR3 protein: CASSQYLTEANYGYTF. As DNA, the CDR3 is TGCGCCAGCAGCCAATATCTCACAGAAGCTAACTATGGCTACACCTTC.

V is TRBV5-4 and J is TRBJ2-2; 7 nucleotides line up with TRBD1. Losses at the gene ends were 1 base for V and 0 bases for J; bases not matched to a gene: 12. The CDR3 totals 19 residues. Germline CDR1 is SGHNT and CDR2 is YYREEE (reference sequence). The CDR3 sequence: CASSLIDRRGISNTGELFF. CDR3 coding DNA: TGTGCCAGCAGCTTGATAGATCGCAGGGGGATTTCGAACACCGGGGAGCTGTTTTTT.

This clonotype was seen a few times. The rearrangement joins TRBV5-1 to TRBJ2-2, with TRBD1 matching 8 bases. The CDR3 extends over 16 amino acids. V was clipped by 0 bases and J by 4 bases; unmatched bases: 5. Per the germline V gene, CDR1 is SGHRS and CDR2 is YFSETQ. The CDR3 region has the DNA TGCGCCAGCAGCTTGGACAGGGGGTCTACCACCGGGGAGCTGTTTTTT. Its translation: CASSLDRGSTTGELFF.

The chain is built from TRBV4-2 and TRBJ2-3; unclear D gene. The CDR3 runs 13 residues. The ends were cut back, 1 base at V and 3 bases at J, with 5 bases in the middle. Germline-derived CDR1 and CDR2 are LGHNA and YNFKEQ. This CDR3 reads CASSQAWTDTQYF. CDR3 sequence (DNA): TGTGCCAGCAGCCAAGCCTGGACAGATACGCAGTATTTT.